The clone carrying this TCR beta chain was detected once. Its antigen is still unknown. This clone may be a read error of a much larger clone one base away. As the CDR3 is not closed by the conserved phenylalanine or tryptophan, this likely results from a read error. Isolation per sample recovered at least 7 million PBMCs. Next came a second PCR, run for about 7 to 12 cycles, which used a sample-barcoded 5' primer along with a J-beta primer mix. In TCRdb, the 5' RACE reads were re-called with MiXCR into one record per CDR3 protein. The table shows around 670,000 distinct CDR3 sequences, with about 30% occurring only once. The CDR3 contains 12 residues. The germline V and J ends were trimmed by 5 bases and 7 bases, with 11 bases remaining between them. Per the germline V gene, CDR1 is MDHEN and CDR2 is SYDVKM. These data originate in a study of blood T cells in healthy people across ages. Study conclusions and caveats: When one million T cells were used, diversity estimates were thought to be underestimates. A conclusive naive versus antigen-experienced comparison was prevented by the unsorted PBMCs. The study found TCR beta diversity correlated strongly with naive T cell percentage.

The TCR sequence derives from a woman over 75 in good health. Sequenced sample: blood. The genes are TRBV28 and TRBJ1-2; D may be TRBD1 (6 bases). The CDR3 DNA follows: TGTGCCAGCAGTACAGGGTTGGCTGGCTACACCGTC. This gives the protein CASSTGLAGYTV.